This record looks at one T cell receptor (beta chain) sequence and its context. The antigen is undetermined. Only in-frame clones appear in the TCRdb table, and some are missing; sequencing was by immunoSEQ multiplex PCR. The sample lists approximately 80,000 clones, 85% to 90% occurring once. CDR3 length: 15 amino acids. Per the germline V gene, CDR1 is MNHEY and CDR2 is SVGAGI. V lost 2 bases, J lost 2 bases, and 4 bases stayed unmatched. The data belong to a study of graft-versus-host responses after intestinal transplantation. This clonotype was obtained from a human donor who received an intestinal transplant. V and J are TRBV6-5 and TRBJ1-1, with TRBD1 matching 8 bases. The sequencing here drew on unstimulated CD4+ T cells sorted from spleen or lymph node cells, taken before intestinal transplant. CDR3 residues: CASSYRTGINTEAFF. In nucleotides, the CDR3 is TGTGCCAGCAGTTACAGGACAGGGATAAACACTGAAGCTTTCTTT.